The clone carrying this T cell receptor beta chain showed up just a few times. Antigen unknown. The authors made TCR cDNA by 5'RACE template switching, adding a universal primer site and UMIs. Each CDR3 protein is one row after TCRdb ran MiXCR on the 5' RACE reads. Seen here are 300,000 to 400,000 distinct CDR3 sequences, roughly an eighth observed once, and the top ten hold 2.5% to 4%. The entry originates in a study of T cells after yellow fever vaccination. The CDR3 runs 15 residues. Germline V gene sequence: CDR1 DFQATT, CDR2 SNEGSKA (reference sequence). V lost 5 bases and J lost 2, with 13 bases in between. Findings and caveats of the study: Subsequent booster samples again held most clones from primary vaccination (around 96% CD4, about 85% CD8).

Sequenced material: CD4+ T cells sorted from PBMCs, taken 15 days after the yellow fever booster vaccination. The J gene is TRBJ1-6, the V gene TRBV20-1, with D perhaps matching TRBD1 (6 bases). The receptor was derived from a man younger than 35 who received the YFV17D yellow fever vaccine. DNA for the CDR3: TGCAGTGCTTCACAGGGATTCGCCTATAATTCACCCCTCCACTTT. It codes for CSASQGFAYNSPLHF.